This T cell receptor beta chain came from a study of beta chain features in type 1 diabetes (dated by TCRdb to 2016 to 2019). For the study in its entirety: No differences in mean age, gender distribution, total cell number or subset yield were found between patients and healthy donors. A total of 90 million to 120 million sorted cells were examined across all samples, and a strong correlation was observed between cell number per subset and RNA yield. In the study, recently diagnosed type 1 diabetes patients and matched healthy donors were compared on the TCRB repertoires of their sorted circulating CD4+ T cell subsets. Naive and central memory subsets were obtained from all 30 or so donors, but regulatory and stem cell-like memory subsets were isolated from only 8 patients and about 8 healthy donors. The research as a whole found: Because small numbers of individuals were included in the HLA sub-analyses, any influence of HLA type on TCRB rearrangement was left unresolved. Naive, central memory and regulatory TCRB repertoires appeared to be more alike among patients than among healthy donors. Patients with type 1 diabetes made fewer insertions and deleted more nucleotides at VDJ recombination sites, implying thymic rearrangement abnormalities. Shorter templates might have been favored by PCR, but patient and control samples were amplified and corrected together, so both groups would have been affected equally by any skew. In all four CD4+ subsets, TCRB CDR3 length was moderately but significantly shorter in type 1 diabetes patients. Sequencing cDNA rather than genomic DNA could over-represent highly expressing activated cells, although activation and CD3 levels did not differ between groups.

Notes on this clone: Its antigen has not been determined. Within one base of it there is no much larger clone, and no base qualities were kept.

All of the isolated RNA was reverse transcribed with the High Capacity cDNA Reverse Transcription Kit, so expressed TCRB transcripts were sequenced. Naive, central memory and regulatory T cell samples underwent deep immunoSEQ sequencing, averaging about 3.57 million total reads per sample. After sorted cells were lysed in RLT buffer, RNA was extracted with DNase-treated RNeasy Micro or Mini kits, with the choice depending on cell number. Each cell subset was processed separately to prevent cross-contamination, with patient and healthy donor samples processed together. The immunoSEQ multiplex PCR was used to amplify TCRB sequences from cDNA, generating 87-bp fragments that spanned the CDR3 region. Amplicons were sequenced on the Illumina HiSeq platform. The authors' analysis ran thus. PCR bias was computationally corrected using synthetic template baselines, reads within Hamming distance 2 were collapsed, and singletons that could not be merged were discarded. Reads were aligned to IMGT to assign V, D and J genes, CDR3 length, and insertions or deletions at six rearrangement sites. Within each subset, clonotype counts were normalized to sorted cell number, after which true diversity and Gini coefficients were computed with the tcR R package. The overlap coefficient, calculated on TCRB nucleotide sequences, was used to quantify repertoire sharing. Out-of-frame TCRB sequences from naive cells were analyzed to stand in for the pre-selection repertoire. Not all clones reach the TCRdb copy of this immuneACCESS table, which keeps in-frame sequences only. Checked studies attribute under half of the gap to unresolved V genes and leave the rest unexplained. D and trimming come from the DNA, and the V and J calls and clone size come from that table. The sample profile shows 350,000 to 450,000 clones; less than 15% of them were found once. About 0.018% of the sample comes from the top ten.

From each donor, a single peripheral blood sample of around 0.12 L on average was drawn into heparinised tubes. Using a panel that included CD45RO, CCR7, CD25, CD127, CD95 and CD27, naive, central memory, regulatory and stem cell-like memory CD4+ T cells were sorted on a BD FACSAria II. Purity was above 98% for every sorted population. PBMCs were isolated right away by Lymphoprep density gradient centrifugation and were stained directly, without culture. So that batch effects would be minimized, each experiment stained and sorted samples in pairs, pairing one healthy donor with one patient. The CDR3 spans 16 residues, from the cysteine through the phenylalanine. The kept DNA is CDR3 alone, 48 bases in frame from the first base. Germline trimming amounts to 8 bases on V and 3 bases on J, with 12 as the count of junction bases outside the gene matches. CDR1 and CDR2 are read off the germline V gene as SNHLY and FYNNEI.

Recombination connected TRBV2 to TRBJ2-1; the junction holds 8 bases that match TRBD2. The sequencing input was naive CD4+ T cells from blood. The label giving this sample's cell subset or site can be read as: true naive CD4+ T cells. The TCR sequence derives from a woman aged 18-29 years in good health. In nucleotides, the sequence is TGTGCCAGCCGTGTCTCCAGCGGGAGTAACTACAATGAGCAGTTCTTC. Its product reads: CASRVSSGSNYNEQFF.